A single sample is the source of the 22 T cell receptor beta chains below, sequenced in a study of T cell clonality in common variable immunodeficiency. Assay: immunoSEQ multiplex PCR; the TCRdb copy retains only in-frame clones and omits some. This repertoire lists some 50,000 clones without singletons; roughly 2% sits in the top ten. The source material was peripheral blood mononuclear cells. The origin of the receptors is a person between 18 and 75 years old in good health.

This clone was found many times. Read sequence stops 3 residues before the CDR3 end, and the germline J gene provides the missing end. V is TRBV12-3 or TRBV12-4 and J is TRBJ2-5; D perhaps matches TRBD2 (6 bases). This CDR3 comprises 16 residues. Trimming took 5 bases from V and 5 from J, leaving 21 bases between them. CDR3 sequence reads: CASSITGTRVVETQYF. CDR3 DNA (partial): TGTGCCAGCAGTATCACCGGGACTCGGGTAGTGGAGACC.

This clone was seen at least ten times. The CDR3 spells CASRIGKASRSGLGNNEQFF. The DNA read from the CDR3 is TGTGCCAGCCGTATAGGGAAGGCGTCGCGTTCGGGGTTAGGTAACAATGAG. The rearrangement uses TRBV12-3 or TRBV12-4 and TRBJ2-1, with D possibly TRBD2 on 5 matching bases. Coverage ceases 3 residues before the CDR3 finishes, and the germline J gene fills in the end. The CDR3 contains 20 residues. Between the trimmed V and J ends, which lost 8 bases and 5 bases, there was a span of 34 bases.

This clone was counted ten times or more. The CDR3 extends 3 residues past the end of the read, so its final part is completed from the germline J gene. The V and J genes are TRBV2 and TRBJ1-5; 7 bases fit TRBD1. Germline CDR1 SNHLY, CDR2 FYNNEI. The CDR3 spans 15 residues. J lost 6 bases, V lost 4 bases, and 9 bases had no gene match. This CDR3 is CASSGDSLRGQPQHF. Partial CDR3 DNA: TGTGCCAGCAGTGGGGACAGCCTGAGGGGTCAGCCC.

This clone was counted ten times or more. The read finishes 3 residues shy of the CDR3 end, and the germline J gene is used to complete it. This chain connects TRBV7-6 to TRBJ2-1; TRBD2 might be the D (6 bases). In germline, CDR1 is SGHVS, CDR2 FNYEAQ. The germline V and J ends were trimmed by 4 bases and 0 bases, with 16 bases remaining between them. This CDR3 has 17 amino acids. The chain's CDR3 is CASSSGTPPVSYNEQFF. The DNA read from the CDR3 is TGTGCCAGCAGCTCAGGGACTCCCCCAGTCTCCTACAATGAG.

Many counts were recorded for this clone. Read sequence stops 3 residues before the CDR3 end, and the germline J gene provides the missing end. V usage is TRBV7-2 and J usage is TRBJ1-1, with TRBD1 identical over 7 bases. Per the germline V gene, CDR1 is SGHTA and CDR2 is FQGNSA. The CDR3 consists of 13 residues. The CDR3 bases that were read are TGTGCCAGCGGAAGGAGGGGTTCAGGGGGA. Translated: CASGRRGSGG. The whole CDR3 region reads CASGRRGSGGAFF.

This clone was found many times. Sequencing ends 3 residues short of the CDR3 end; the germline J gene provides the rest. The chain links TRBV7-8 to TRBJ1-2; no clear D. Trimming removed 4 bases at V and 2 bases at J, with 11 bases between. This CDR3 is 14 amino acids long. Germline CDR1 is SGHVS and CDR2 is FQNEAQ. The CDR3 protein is CASSYFSGNYGYTF. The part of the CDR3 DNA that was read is TGTGCCAGCAGCTACTTTTCGGGGAACTATGGC.

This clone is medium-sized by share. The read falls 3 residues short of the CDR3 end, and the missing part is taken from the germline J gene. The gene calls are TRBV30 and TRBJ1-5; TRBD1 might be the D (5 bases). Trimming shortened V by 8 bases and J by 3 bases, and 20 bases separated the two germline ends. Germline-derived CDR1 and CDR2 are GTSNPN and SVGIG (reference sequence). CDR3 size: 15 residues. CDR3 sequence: CARKAGRGFNQPQHF. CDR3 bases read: TGTGCCCGGAAAGCAGGGCGGGGATTCAATCAGCCC.

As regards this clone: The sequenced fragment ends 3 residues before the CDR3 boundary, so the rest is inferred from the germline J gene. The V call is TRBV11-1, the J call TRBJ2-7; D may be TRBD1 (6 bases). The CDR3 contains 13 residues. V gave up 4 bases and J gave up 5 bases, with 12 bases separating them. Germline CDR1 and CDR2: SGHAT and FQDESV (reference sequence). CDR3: CASSYTTGNEQYF. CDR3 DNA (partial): TGTGCCAGCAGCTATACGACAGGAAACGAG.

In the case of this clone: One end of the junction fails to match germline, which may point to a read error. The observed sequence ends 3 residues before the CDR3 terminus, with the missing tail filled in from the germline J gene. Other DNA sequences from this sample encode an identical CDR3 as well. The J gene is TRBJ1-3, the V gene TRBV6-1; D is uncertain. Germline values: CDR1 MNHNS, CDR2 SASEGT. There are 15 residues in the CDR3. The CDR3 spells CASSGPSGPGNTIYF. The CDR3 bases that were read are TGTGCCAGCAGTGGCCCCAGCGGGCCTGGAAACACG.

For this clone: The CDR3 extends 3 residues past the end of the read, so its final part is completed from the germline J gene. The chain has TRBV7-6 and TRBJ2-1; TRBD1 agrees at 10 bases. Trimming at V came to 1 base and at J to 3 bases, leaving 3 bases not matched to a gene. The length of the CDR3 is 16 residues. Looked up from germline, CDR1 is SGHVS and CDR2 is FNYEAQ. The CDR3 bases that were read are TGTGCCAGCAGCTTAGGGGGACAGGGGATCTACAATGAG. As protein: CASSLGGQGIYNE. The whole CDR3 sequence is CASSLGGQGIYNEQFF.

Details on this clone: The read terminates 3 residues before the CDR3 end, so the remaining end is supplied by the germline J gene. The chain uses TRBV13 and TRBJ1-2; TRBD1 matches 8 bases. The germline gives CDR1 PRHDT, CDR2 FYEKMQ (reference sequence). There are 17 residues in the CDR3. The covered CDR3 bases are TGTGCCAGCAGCTTAGGCGGGTTTGGAACAGGGGGGCAAGGC. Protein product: CASSLGGFGTGGQG. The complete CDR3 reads CASSLGGFGTGGQGYTF.

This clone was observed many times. The CDR3: CASGGGGNYNEQFF. The covered CDR3 bases are TGTGCCAGCGGCGGCGGGGGGAATTACAATGAG. V and J are TRBV7-2 and TRBJ2-1, with 8 positions matching TRBD2. The CDR3 end falls 3 residues outside the read, so it is completed with the germline J gene. Looked up from germline, CDR1 is SGHTA and CDR2 is FQGNSA. CDR3 size: 14 residues. Trimming cost V 8 bases and J 4 bases; bases outside gene matches: 7.

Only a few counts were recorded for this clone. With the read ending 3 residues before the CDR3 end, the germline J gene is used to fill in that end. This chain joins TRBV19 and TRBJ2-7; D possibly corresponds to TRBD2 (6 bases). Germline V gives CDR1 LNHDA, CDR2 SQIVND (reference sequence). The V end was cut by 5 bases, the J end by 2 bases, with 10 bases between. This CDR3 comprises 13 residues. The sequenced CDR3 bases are TGTGCCAGTAGTCCGGGGGAAACCTACGAG. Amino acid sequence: CASSPGETYE. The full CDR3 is CASSPGETYEQYF.

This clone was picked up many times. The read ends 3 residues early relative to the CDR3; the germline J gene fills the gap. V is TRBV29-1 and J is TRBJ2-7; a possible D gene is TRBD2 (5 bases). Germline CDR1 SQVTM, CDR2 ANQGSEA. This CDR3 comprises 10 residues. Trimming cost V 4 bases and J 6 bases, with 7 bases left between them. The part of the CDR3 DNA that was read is TGCAGCGTTGCCGGGGTCGAG. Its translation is CSVAGVE. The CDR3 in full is CSVAGVEQYF.

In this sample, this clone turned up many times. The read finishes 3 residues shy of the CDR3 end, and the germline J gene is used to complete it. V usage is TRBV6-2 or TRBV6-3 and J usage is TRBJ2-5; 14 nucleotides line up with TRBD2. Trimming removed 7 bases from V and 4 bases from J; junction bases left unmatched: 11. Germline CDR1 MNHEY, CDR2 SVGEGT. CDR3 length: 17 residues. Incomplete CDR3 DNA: TGTGCCAGCACCCTACCGACTAGCGGGAGGGCCAGAGAGACC. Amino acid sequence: CASTLPTSGRARET. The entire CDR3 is CASTLPTSGRARETQYF.

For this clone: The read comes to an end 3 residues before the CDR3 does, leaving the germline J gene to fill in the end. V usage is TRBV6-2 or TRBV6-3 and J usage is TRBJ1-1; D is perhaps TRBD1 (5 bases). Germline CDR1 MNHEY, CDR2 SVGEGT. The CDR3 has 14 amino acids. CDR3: CASSYGTSTDTAFF. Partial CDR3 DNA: TGTGCCAGCAGTTACGGGACTAGCACAGATACG.

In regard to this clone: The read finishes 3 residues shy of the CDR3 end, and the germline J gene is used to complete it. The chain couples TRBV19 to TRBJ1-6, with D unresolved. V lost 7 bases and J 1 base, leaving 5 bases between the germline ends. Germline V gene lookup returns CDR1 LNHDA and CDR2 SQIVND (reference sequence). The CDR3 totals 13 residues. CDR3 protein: CASTISYNSPLHF. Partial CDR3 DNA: TGTGCCAGTACCATTTCCTATAATTCACCC.

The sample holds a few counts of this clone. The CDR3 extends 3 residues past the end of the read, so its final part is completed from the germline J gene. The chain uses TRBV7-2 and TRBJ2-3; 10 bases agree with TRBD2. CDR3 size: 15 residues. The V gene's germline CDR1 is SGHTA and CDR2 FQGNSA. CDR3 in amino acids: CASSLSSGRQETQYF. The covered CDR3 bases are TGTGCCAGCAGCTTGTCTAGCGGGAGACAAGAGACG.

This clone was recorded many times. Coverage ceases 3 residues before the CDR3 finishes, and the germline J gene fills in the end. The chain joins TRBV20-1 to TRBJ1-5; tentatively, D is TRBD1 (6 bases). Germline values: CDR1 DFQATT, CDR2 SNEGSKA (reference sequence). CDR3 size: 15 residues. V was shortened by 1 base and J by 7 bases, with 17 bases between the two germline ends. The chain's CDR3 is CSARAPGGRSQPQHF. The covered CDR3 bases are TGCAGTGCTAGAGCCCCCGGGGGGCGAAGCCAGCCC.

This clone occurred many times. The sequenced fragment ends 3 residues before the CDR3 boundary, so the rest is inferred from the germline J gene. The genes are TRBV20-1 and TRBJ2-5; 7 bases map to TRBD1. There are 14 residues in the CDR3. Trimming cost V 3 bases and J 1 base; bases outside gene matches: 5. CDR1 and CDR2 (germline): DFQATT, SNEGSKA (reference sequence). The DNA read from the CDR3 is TGCAGTGCTAGTTCCCGACAGGGCCAAGAGACC. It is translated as CSASSRQGQET. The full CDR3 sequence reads CSASSRQGQETQYF.

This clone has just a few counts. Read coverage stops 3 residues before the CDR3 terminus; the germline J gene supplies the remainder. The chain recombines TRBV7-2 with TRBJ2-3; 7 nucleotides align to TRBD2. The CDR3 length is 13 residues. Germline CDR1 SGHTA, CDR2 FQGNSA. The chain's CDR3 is CASSLVGGETQYF. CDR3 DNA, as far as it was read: TGTGCCAGCAGCTTAGTGGGGGGGGAGACG.

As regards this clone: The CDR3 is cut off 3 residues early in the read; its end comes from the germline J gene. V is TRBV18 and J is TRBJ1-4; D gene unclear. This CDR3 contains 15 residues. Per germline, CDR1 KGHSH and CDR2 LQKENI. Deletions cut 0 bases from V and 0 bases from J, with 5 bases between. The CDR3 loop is CASSPPSPTNEKLFF. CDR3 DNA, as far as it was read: TGTGCCAGCTCACCACCCTCCCCAACTAATGAAAAA.